Listed below are T cell receptor beta chains from one sample, sequenced in a study of blood T cell repertoires in COVID-19. The repertoire was sequenced with immunoSEQ multiplex PCR; TCRdb's copy has only in-frame clones and lacks some. This sample has roughly 500,000 clones, with 80% to 90% found just once. The sample comprised PBMCs or T cells enriched from blood (not recorded which). These receptors all stem from a woman in her fifties or sixties who had recovered from COVID-19. Each CDR3 is given with its conserved first and last residue. A D gene is named only where the DNA matches it firmly. A clone size is listed for some rows: how often the clone was seen (once, few, many), or a class if it is expanded.

V gene	D gene	J gene	CDR3 length	clone size	CDR3 DNA	CDR3 protein
TRBV5-4	TRBD2	TRBJ2-1	15	-	TGTGCCAGCAGCCCCCGTGGCGGGGGGGCGGGAGAGCAGTTCTTC	CASSPRGGGAGEQFF
TRBV2	-	TRBJ1-4	14	-	TGTGCCAGCAGTTTGACCCGGGTGGGTGAAAAACTGTTTTTT	CASSLTRVGEKLFF
TRBV7-8	TRBD1	TRBJ1-4	15	-	TGTGCCAGCAGTGGGCCGGGACAGAAACAAGAAAAACTGTTTTTT	CASSGPGQKQEKLFF
TRBV5-1	-	TRBJ2-1	15	-	TGCGCCAGCAGCTCGCGACAGGCGTTGCACAATGAGCAGTTCTTC	CASSSRQALHNEQFF
TRBV3-1/TRBV3-2	TRBD1	TRBJ1-5	14	-	TGTGCCAGCAGCCATACAGGGGGCCTTCAGCCCCAGCATTTT	CASSHTGGLQPQHF
TRBV30	TRBD2	TRBJ2-1	15	once	TGTGCCTGGAGTGTTGTTAGCGGGGGTCGGGATGAGCAGTTCTTC	CAWSVVSGGRDEQFF
TRBV11-2	-	TRBJ2-3	12	-	TGTGCCAGCAGCTCTATAACAGATACGCAGTATTTT	CASSSITDTQYF
TRBV4-2	TRBD2	TRBJ2-5	18	few	TGTGCCAGCAGCCAAGGTCCCGGGACTAGCGGGGATCCCGAGACCCAGTACTTC	CASSQGPGTSGDPETQYF
TRBV27	-	TRBJ2-5	12	-	-	CASSSSRETQYF
TRBV15	TRBD1	TRBJ1-1	14	-	TGTGCCACCAGCACCCGGACAGGGAGAGCTGAAGCTTTCTTT	CATSTRTGRAEAFF
TRBV5-1	TRBD2	TRBJ2-3	17	-	TGCGCCAGCAGCCGAAAAATTAGCGGGGGGGGCGCAGATACGCAGTATTTT	CASSRKISGGGADTQYF
TRBV6-5	TRBD1	TRBJ2-2	14	-	TGTGCCAGCAGTCAGACAGGGGAGCCCGGGGAGCTGTTTTTT	CASSQTGEPGELFF
TRBV7-7	TRBD2	TRBJ2-3	16	-	TGTGCTAGCAGCCCGATAGCGGGGGCGCGGGGAGATACGCAGTATTTT	CASSPIAGARGDTQYF
TRBV2	-	TRBJ2-3	11	once	TGTGCCAGCAGGGACCGGGGAACGCAGTATTTT	CASRDRGTQYF
TRBV7-7	-	TRBJ2-2	15	-	TGTGCCAGCAGCTCTCTCCGGGGAGACACCGGGGAGCTGTTTTTT	CASSSLRGDTGELFF